A selection of T cell receptor beta chains follows, all from one sample in a study of blood T cell repertoires in COVID-19. Data came from immunoSEQ multiplex PCR; TCRdb stores just in-frame clones and leaves some out. The table has 30,000 to 35,000 clones, around 84% seen once. Sequencing was done on a sample of peripheral blood. These receptors were obtained from an elderly man with acute or convalescent COVID-19. Both conserved end residues are part of each CDR3. The D gene is left open where the match is weak. A row's size may be missing; if present it is once, few, many or a size class.

CDR3: CASSEYRANTEAFF
DNA: TGTGCCAGCAGTGAGTACAGGGCGAACACTGAAGCTTTCTTT
size: -
D: -
V: TRBV2
J: TRBJ1-1

CDR3: CASNELAGGSTDTQYF
DNA: TGTGCCAGCAACGAACTAGCGGGGGGTAGCACAGATACGCAGTATTTT
size: -
D: TRBD2
V: TRBV11-1
J: TRBJ2-3

CDR3: CAWGDGQGAWETQYF
DNA: TGTGCCTGGGGGGACGGACAGGGGGCATGGGAGACCCAGTACTTC
size: -
D: TRBD1
V: TRBV30
J: TRBJ2-5

CDR3: CASSRDSGTDTQYF
DNA: TGTGCCAGCAGCAGGGACAGTGGGACAGATACGCAGTATTTT
size: -
D: TRBD1
V: TRBV2
J: TRBJ2-3

CDR3: CASSPRDREQFF
DNA: TGTGCCAGCAGCCCCCGGGACAGGGAGCAGTTCTTC
size: few
D: TRBD1
V: TRBV5-8
J: TRBJ2-1

CDR3: CASSDLRSSDTQYF
DNA: TGTGCCAGCAGTGACCTCCGCAGTTCAGATACGCAGTATTTT
size: -
D: -
V: TRBV2
J: TRBJ2-3

CDR3: CASSVGREMGTDTQYF
DNA: TGTGCCAGCAGTGTCGGGAGGGAAATGGGCACAGATACGCAGTATTTT
size: -
D: TRBD2
V: TRBV6-6
J: TRBJ2-3

CDR3: CASSRDPPRGYDEQFF
DNA: TGTGCCAGCAGCCGAGACCCGCCGCGCGGATATGATGAGCAGTTCTTC
size: -
D: -
V: TRBV9
J: TRBJ2-1

CDR3: CSATRVNEQYF
DNA: TGCAGCGCCACCAGGGTCAACGAGCAGTACTTC
size: -
D: -
V: TRBV29-1
J: TRBJ2-7

CDR3: CASSVRTGRFDNEQFF
DNA: TGTGCCAGCAGCGTGAGGACAGGGAGGTTTGACAATGAGCAGTTCTTC
size: -
D: TRBD1
V: TRBV9
J: TRBJ2-1

CDR3: CASTGTRDSGNTIYF
DNA: TGTGCCAGCACGGGGACACGAGACTCTGGAAACACCATATATTTT
size: -
D: -
V: TRBV6-6
J: TRBJ1-3

CDR3: CASSGGQGRNQPQHF
DNA: TGCGCCAGCAGCGGGGGACAGGGTCGCAATCAGCCCCAGCATTTT
size: -
D: TRBD1
V: TRBV4-1
J: TRBJ1-5

CDR3: CAISGPVQYGYTF
DNA: TGTGCCATCAGTGGCCCGGTCCAATATGGCTACACCTTC
size: -
D: -
V: TRBV10-3
J: TRBJ1-2

CDR3: CASSLGQGPRTNEKLFF
DNA: TGTGCCAGCAGCTTGGGACAGGGACCCAGAACTAATGAAAAACTGTTTTTT
size: few
D: TRBD1
V: TRBV5-7
J: TRBJ1-4

CDR3: CASSEVQTNYGYTF
DNA: TGCGCCAGCAGTGAAGTACAGACAAACTATGGCTACACCTTC
size: -
D: -
V: TRBV10-2
J: TRBJ1-2

CDR3: CASSDSDRQCEKLFF
DNA: TGTGCCAGCAGTGACTCGGACAGACAATGCGAAAAACTGTTTTTT
size: -
D: -
V: TRBV25-1
J: TRBJ1-4

CDR3: CASSIPGFYGYTF
DNA: TGTGCCAGTAGTATACCAGGGTTCTATGGCTACACCTTC
size: few
D: -
V: TRBV19
J: TRBJ1-2

CDR3: CASSRNYEQYF
DNA: TGTGCCAGCAGCAGGAACTACGAGCAGTACTTC
size: -
D: -
V: TRBV6-5
J: TRBJ2-7

CDR3: CASSYRLTGRNTEAFF
DNA: TGTGCCAGCAGCTACCGGCTGACAGGGAGGAACACTGAAGCTTTCTTT
size: -
D: TRBD1
V: TRBV5-8
J: TRBJ1-1

CDR3: CASSLNSGSTNEKLFF
DNA: TGTGCCAGCAGCTTGAACTCGGGGTCAACTAATGAAAAACTGTTTTTT
size: few
D: -
V: TRBV7-6
J: TRBJ1-4

CDR3: CASSLVLAGDEQFF
DNA: TGTGCCAGCAGCTTAGTCCTAGCGGGGGACGAGCAGTTCTTC
size: -
D: TRBD2
V: TRBV7-2
J: TRBJ2-1

CDR3: CASSPLRGTEAFF
DNA: TGTGCCAGCAGCCCACTCAGGGGAACTGAAGCTTTCTTT
size: -
D: -
V: TRBV14
J: TRBJ1-1

CDR3: CASSLSGGEDVAEAFF
DNA: TGTGCCAGCAGTTTATCGGGAGGGGAGGATGTCGCTGAAGCTTTCTTT
size: -
D: -
V: TRBV28
J: TRBJ1-1

CDR3: CASSRIAGHNEQFF
DNA: TGTGCCAGCAGCCGTATCGCGGGCCACAATGAGCAGTTCTTC
size: -
D: -
V: TRBV3-1/TRBV3-2
J: TRBJ2-1

CDR3: CASSLNRGDTF
DNA: TGTGCCAGCAGTCTCAACAGGGGGGACACCTTC
size: -
D: TRBD1
V: TRBV2
J: TRBJ1-2

CDR3: CASSLRTVATNEKLFF
DNA: TGCGCCAGCAGCCTTCGGACAGTTGCAACTAATGAAAAACTGTTTTTT
size: once
D: -
V: TRBV4-3
J: TRBJ1-4

CDR3: CASLYTGGDTQYF
DNA: TGTGCCAGCCTCTACACAGGGGGGGATACGCAGTATTTT
size: -
D: TRBD1
V: TRBV18
J: TRBJ2-3

CDR3: CASSLRGDYEQYF
DNA: TGCGCCAGCAGCTTGAGGGGTGACTACGAGCAGTACTTC
size: -
D: -
V: TRBV5-1
J: TRBJ2-7

CDR3: CASSQDGDSWGYTF
DNA: TGTGCCAGCAGCCAAGATGGGGACAGTTGGGGCTACACCTTC
size: -
D: TRBD1
V: TRBV4-2
J: TRBJ1-2

CDR3: CASSLLSLGKGEAFF
DNA: TGTGCCAGCAGCTTACTTTCCTTGGGTAAGGGGGAAGCTTTCTTT
size: -
D: -
V: TRBV7-9
J: TRBJ1-1

CDR3: CASGFQTGSGANVLTF
DNA: TGCGCCAGCGGGTTCCAAACAGGCTCTGGGGCCAACGTCCTGACTTTC
size: -
D: -
V: TRBV5-1
J: TRBJ2-6

CDR3: CASSQRRGEGNTEAFF
DNA: TGTGCCAGCAGCCAGAGGAGGGGGGAGGGGAACACTGAAGCTTTCTTT
size: -
D: -
V: TRBV5-6
J: TRBJ1-1

CDR3: CASSLGDGGEKLFF
DNA: TGTGCCAGCAGCTTAGGGGACGGGGGGGAAAAACTGTTTTTT
size: -
D: -
V: TRBV11-2
J: TRBJ1-4

CDR3: CASSEALASDTQYF
DNA: TGTGCCAGCAGTGAAGCCCTAGCCTCAGATACGCAGTATTTT
size: -
D: -
V: TRBV2
J: TRBJ2-3